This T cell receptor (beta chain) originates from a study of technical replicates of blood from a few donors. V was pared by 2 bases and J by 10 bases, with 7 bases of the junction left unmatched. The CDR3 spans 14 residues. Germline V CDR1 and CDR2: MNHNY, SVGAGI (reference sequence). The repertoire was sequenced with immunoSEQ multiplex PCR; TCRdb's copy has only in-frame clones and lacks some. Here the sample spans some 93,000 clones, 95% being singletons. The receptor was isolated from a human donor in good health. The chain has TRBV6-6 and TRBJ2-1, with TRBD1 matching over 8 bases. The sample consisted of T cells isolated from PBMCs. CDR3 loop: CASSYKGQGDEQFF. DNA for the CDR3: TGTGCCAGCAGTTACAAAGGACAGGGCGACGAGCAGTTCTTC.